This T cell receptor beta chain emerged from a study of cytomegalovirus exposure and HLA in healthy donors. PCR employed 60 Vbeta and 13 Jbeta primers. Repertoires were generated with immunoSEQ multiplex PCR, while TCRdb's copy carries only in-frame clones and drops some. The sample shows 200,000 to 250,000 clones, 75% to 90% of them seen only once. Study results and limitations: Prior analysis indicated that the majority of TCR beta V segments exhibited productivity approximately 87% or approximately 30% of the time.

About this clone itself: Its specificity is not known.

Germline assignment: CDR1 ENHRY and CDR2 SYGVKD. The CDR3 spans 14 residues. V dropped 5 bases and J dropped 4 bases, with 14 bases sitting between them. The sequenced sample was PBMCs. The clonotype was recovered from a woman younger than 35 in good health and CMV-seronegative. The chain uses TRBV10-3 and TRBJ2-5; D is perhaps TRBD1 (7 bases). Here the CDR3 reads CAISTTGRGETQYF. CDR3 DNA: TGTGCCATCAGTACGACAGGGCGGGGAGAGACCCAGTACTTC.